This TCR beta chain was recovered during a study of cytomegalovirus exposure and HLA in healthy donors. Whole-study findings and limits: According to the study, roughly 180 TCR beta chains were cytomegalovirus-associated.

The method was immunoSEQ multiplex PCR; TCRdb's version includes in-frame clones alone and lacks a portion of them. The sample includes about 190,000 clones, about 82% seen only once; the top ten take about 1.6%. The CDR3 is 15 amino acids. Germline values: CDR1 SGHAT, CDR2 FQNNGV. V was pared by 3 bases and J by 6 bases, with 9 bases of the junction left unmatched. Concerning this clone itself: Its specificity is not known.

The origin of this receptor is a young woman in good health and CMV-seronegative. The genes are TRBV11-2 and TRBJ2-7; 9 bases are a match to TRBD1. The sequencing sample was made of PBMCs. The DNA for the CDR3 is TGTGCCAGCAGCTTTTTCGGACAGGGGTCCACCGAGCAGTACTTC. This encodes CASSFFGQGSTEQYF. The variable domain in full, completed from reference TRBV11-2 and TRBJ2-7, reads EAGVAQSPRYKIIEKRQSVAFWCNPISGHATLYWYQQILGQGPKLLIQFQNNGVVDDSQLPKDRFSAERLKGVDSTLKIQPAKLEDSAVYLCASSFFGQGSTEQYFGPGTRLTVT.